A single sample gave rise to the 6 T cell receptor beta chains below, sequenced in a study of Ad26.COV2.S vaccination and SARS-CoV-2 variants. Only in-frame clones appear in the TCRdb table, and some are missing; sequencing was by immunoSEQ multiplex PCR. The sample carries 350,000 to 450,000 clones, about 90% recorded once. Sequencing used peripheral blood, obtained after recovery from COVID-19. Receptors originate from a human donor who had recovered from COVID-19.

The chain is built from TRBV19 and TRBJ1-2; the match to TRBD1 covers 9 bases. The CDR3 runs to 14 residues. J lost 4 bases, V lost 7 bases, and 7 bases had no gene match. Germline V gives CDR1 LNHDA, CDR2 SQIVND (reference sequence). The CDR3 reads CASNTGGLSYGYTF. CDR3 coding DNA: TGTGCCAGTAATACAGGGGGCTTAAGCTATGGCTACACCTTC.

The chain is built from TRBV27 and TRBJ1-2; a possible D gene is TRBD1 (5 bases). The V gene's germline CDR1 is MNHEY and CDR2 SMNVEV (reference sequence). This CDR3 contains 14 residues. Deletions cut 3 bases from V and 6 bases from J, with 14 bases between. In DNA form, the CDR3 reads TGTGCCAGCAGTTTTGACCCAGGGAATGATGGCTACACCTTC. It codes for CASSFDPGNDGYTF.

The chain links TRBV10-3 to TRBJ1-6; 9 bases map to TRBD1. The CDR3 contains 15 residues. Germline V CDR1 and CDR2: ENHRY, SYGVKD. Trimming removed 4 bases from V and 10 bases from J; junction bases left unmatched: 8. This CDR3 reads CAISASGQGLSPLHF. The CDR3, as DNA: TGTGCCATCAGTGCTTCGGGACAGGGTTTGTCACCCCTCCACTTT.

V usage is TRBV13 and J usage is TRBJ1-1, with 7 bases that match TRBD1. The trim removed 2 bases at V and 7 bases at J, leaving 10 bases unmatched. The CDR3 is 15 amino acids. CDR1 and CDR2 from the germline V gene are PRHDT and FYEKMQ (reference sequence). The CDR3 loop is CASSLTPDRPDEAFF. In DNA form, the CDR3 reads TGTGCCAGCAGCTTAACCCCGGACAGGCCGGATGAAGCTTTCTTT. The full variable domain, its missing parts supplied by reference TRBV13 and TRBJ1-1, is AAGVIQSPRHLIKEKRETATLKCYPIPRHDTVYWYQQGPGQDPQFLISFYEKMQSDKGSIPDRFSAQQFSDYHSELNMSSLELGDSALYFCASSLTPDRPDEAFFGQGTRLTVV.

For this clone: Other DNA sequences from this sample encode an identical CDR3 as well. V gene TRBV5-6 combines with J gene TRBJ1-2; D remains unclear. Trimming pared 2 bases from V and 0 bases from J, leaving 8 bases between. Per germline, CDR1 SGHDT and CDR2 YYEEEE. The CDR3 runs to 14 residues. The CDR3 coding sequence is TGTGCCAGCAGCTTCGGGCAGACTAACTATGGCTACACCTTC. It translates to CASSFGQTNYGYTF.

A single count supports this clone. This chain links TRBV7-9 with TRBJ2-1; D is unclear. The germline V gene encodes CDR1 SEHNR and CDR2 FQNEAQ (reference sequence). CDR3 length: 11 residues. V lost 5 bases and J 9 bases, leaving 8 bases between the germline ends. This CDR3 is CASSPQAEQFF. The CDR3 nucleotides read TGTGCCAGCAGCCCCCAAGCTGAGCAGTTCTTC.